This TCR beta chain was recovered during a study of early T cells in non-severe SARS-CoV-2 infection. CDR3 length equals 15 residues. Germline lookup yields CDR1 SGHAT and CDR2 FQNNGV. The V and J ends lost 2 bases and 3 bases respectively, with 12 bases between them. Study-wide points: There was a bias toward anti-spike CD8 responses in VDJdb matching, which missed private and CD4 specificities.

Only a few counts were recorded for this clonotype. Its specificity is not known. One entry per CDR3 protein, called by TCRdb with MiXCR from the 5' RACE reads. The sample includes approximately 50,000 distinct CDR3 sequences, around 10% of them seen just once. The origin of this receptor is an adult who was a healthcare worker with PCR-confirmed SARS-CoV-2 infection or an uninfected control (not recorded which). The chain couples TRBV11-2 to TRBJ2-3; D might be TRBD2 (5 bases). Sample: whole blood, taken at baseline. The CDR3 nucleotides read TGTGCCAGCAGCTTAACCGGAGGAATTACAGATACGCAGTATTTT. Its translation: CASSLTGGITDTQYF.